The present entry profiles one T cell receptor beta chain with its context. Antigen specificity is unknown. A second PCR, run for about 7 to 11 cycles, used a sample-barcoded 5' primer plus a J-beta primer mix. TCRdb re-called the 5' RACE reads with MiXCR, one entry per CDR3 protein. The data contain roughly 1.5 million distinct CDR3 sequences, 42% of them singletons. This sample stems from a study of blood T cells in healthy people across ages. Study-level results: With unsorted PBMCs, a conclusive comparison of naive versus antigen-experienced cells was not possible.

The sample consisted of blood. The receptor comes from a woman under 30 in good health.

The CDR3 nucleotides read TGTGCCAGCAGCTTGGCCAAAGGACAGGCCCTTGGCGGGCAGTATTTT. Protein sequence: CASSLAKGQALGGQYF. This chain links TRBV5-8 with TRBJ2-3, with TRBD1 identical over 7 bases. Germline CDR1 is SGHTS and CDR2 is YDEGEE. V trimming: 0 bases; J trimming: 11 bases; junction bases outside the gene matches: 15. This CDR3 spans 16 amino acids.